A single sample gave rise to the 8 T cell receptor beta chains below, sequenced in a study of T cell repertoires in cytomegalovirus infection. In TCRdb, the reads were re-called with MiXCR into one record per CDR3 protein. Of over 450,000 distinct CDR3 sequences in the sample, about 10% are singletons; the top ten hold about 10%. Sequencing was done on a sample of PBMCs. Every receptor here comes from a human donor in good health (CMV status not recorded). Some clones in this sample may be carry-over from other donors' samples.

The rearrangement links TRBV28 to TRBJ2-3; tentatively, D is TRBD2 (7 bases). This CDR3 spans 14 amino acids. The germline V gene encodes CDR1 MDHEN and CDR2 SYDVKM. The germline V and J ends were trimmed by 7 bases and 3 bases, with 14 bases remaining between them. The CDR3 loop reads CASKGGLRTDTQYF. As DNA, the CDR3 is TGTGCCAGCAAGGGGGGGTTAAGAACAGATACGCAGTATTTT.

The V gene is TRBV6-5, the J gene TRBJ1-2, with unresolved D. Germline loops: CDR1 MNHEY, CDR2 SVGAGI. The CDR3 has 15 amino acids. Trimming left V 6 bases short and J 2 bases short, with 16 bases between. The CDR3 nucleotides read TGTGCCAGCAGCCGTAGCGGACGTACCAACTATGGCTACACCTTC. Translation gives CASSRSGRTNYGYTF.

The chain links TRBV24-1 to TRBJ1-5; 9 nucleotides align to TRBD1. With V trimmed by 4 bases and J by 3 bases, 6 bases remained unmatched. The CDR3 extends over 16 amino acids. The germline CDR1 and CDR2 sequences are KGHDR and SFDVKD. CDR3 sequence reads: CATSDSDRGDNQPQHF. CDR3 bases: TGTGCCACCAGTGACTCGGACAGGGGAGACAATCAGCCCCAGCATTTT.

Many counts were recorded for this clonotype. The chain joins TRBV7-2 to TRBJ2-3, with TRBD2 as a possible D gene (6 bases). Germline loops: CDR1 SGHTA, CDR2 FQGNSA. Deletions cut 5 bases from V and 7 bases from J, with 7 bases between. The CDR3 extends over 11 amino acids. Here the CDR3 DNA reads TGTGCCAGCAGCAGGGACTATACGCAGTATTTT. Residues: CASSRDYTQYF.

This clonotype was observed at least ten times. The chain is built from TRBV7-2 and TRBJ2-3; possibly TRBD1 for D (5 bases). V was shortened by 7 bases and J by 0 bases, with 14 bases between the two germline ends. The germline V gene has CDR1 SGHTA and CDR2 FQGNSA. The CDR3 is made up of 15 amino acids. CDR3 DNA sequence: TGTGCCAGCAAGTGGGGCGGATCTAGCACAGATACGCAGTATTTT. It translates to CASKWGGSSTDTQYF.

Points on this clonotype: The junction departs from the called germline gene at one end, perhaps through a read error. The rearrangement links TRBV5-3 to TRBJ1-2, with D tentatively TRBD1 (5 bases). TRBV5-3 counts as an open reading frame of uncertain function. CDR3 size: 14 residues. CDR3 amino acids: CASSLEGNWYGYTF. As DNA, the CDR3 is TGTGCCAGCAGCTTGGAGGGGAATTGGTATGGCTACACCTTC.

This chain joins TRBV4-1 and TRBJ1-2; a possible D gene is TRBD1 (6 bases). The CDR3 runs to 15 residues. The V gene lost 0 bases and the J gene lost 2 bases, with 10 bases spanning the gap. In germline, CDR1 is MGHRA, CDR2 YSYEKL. CDR3 DNA sequence: TGCGCCAGCAGCCAAGAGACCGGGACAAACTATGGCTACACCTTC. Translation: CASSQETGTNYGYTF.

A note on this clonotype: Since a much larger clone is just one base distant, this may be a read error. V gene TRBV10-3 combines with J gene TRBJ2-2, with TRBD2 matching over 7 bases. This CDR3 contains 14 residues. Germline values: CDR1 ENHRY, CDR2 SYGVKD. V lost 10 bases to trimming and J lost 2 bases; unmatched junction nucleotides: 7. The CDR3 coding sequence is TGTGCCACCCAAACTAGCGCCAACACCGGGGAGCTGTTTTTT. It is translated as CATQTSANTGELFF.